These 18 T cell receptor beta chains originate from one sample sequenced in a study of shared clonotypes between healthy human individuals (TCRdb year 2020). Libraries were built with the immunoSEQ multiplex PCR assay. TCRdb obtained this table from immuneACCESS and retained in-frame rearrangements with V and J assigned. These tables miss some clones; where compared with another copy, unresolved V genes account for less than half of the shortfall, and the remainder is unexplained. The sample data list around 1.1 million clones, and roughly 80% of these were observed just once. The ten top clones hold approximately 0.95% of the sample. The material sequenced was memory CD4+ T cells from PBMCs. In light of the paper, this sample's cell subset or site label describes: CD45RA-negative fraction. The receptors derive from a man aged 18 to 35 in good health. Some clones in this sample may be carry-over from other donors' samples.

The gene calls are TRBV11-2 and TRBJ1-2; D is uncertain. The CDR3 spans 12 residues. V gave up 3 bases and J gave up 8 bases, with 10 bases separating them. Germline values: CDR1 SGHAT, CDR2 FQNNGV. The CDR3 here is CASSLGRPGYTF. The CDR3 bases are TGTGCCAGCAGCTTGGGCCGGCCAGGCTACACCTTC.

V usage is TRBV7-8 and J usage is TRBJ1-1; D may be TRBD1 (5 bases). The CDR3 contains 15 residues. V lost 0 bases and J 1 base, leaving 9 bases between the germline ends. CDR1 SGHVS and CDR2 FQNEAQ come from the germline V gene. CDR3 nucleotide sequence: TGTGCCAGCAGCTTAGCGGTTCAGGGGAACACTGAAGCTTTCTTT. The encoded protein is CASSLAVQGNTEAFF.

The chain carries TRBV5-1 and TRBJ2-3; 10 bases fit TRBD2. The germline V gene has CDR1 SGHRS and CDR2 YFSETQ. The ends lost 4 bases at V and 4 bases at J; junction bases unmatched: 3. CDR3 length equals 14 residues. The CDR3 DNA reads TGCGCCAGCAGCCTGGGACTAGCGCCAGATACGCAGTATTTT. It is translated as CASSLGLAPDTQYF.

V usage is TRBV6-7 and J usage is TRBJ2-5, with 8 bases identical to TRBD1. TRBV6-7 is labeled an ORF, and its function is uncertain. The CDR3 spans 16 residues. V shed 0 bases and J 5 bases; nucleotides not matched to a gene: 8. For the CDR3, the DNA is TGTGCCAGCAGTTACTCGACAGGGGCCCGAGGGGAGACCCAGTACTTC. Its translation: CASSYSTGARGETQYF.

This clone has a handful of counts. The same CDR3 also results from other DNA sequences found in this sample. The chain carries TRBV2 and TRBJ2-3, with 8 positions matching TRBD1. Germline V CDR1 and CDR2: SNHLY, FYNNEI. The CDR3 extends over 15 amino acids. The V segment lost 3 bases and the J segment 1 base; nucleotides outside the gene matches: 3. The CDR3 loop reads CASSDSGGGTDTQYF. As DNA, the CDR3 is TGTGCCAGCAGTGATTCAGGGGGCGGCACAGATACGCAGTATTTT.

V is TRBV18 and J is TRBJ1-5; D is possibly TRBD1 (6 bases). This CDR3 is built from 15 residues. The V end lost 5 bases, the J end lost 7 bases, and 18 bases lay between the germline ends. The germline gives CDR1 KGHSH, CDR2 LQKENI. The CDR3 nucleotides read TGTGCCAGCTCATCGGACAGAAGTATAAGCCAGCCCCAGCATTTT. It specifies CASSSDRSISQPQHF.

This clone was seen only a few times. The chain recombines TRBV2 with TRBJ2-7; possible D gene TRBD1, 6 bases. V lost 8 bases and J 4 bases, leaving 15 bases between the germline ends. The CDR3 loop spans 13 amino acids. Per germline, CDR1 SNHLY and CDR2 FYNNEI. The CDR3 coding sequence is TGTGCCAGCCATACAGGACAGAAATACGAGCAGTACTTC. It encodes CASHTGQKYEQYF. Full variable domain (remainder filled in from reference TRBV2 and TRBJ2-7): EPEVTQTPSHQVTQMGQEVILRCVPISNHLYFYWYRQILGQKVEFLVSFYNNEISEKSEIFDDQFSVERPDGSNFTLKIRSTKLEDSAMYFCASHTGQKYEQYFGPGTRLTVT.

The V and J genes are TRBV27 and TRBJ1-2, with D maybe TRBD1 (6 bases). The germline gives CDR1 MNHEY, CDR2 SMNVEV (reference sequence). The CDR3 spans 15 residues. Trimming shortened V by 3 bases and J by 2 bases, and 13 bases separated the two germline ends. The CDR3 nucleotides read TGTGCCAGCAGTTTTGGTCAGGGGCACAACTATGGCTACACCTTC. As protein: CASSFGQGHNYGYTF.

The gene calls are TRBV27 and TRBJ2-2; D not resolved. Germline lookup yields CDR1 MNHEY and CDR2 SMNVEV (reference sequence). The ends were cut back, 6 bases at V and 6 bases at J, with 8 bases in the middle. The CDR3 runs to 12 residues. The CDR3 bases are TGTGCCAGCAGCCACCCCGCCGGGGAGCTGTTTTTT. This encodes CASSHPAGELFF.

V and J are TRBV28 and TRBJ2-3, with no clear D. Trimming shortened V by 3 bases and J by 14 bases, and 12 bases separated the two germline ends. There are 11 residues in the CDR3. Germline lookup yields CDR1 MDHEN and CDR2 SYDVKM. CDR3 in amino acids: CASSFGPVGYF. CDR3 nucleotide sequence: TGTGCCAGCAGTTTCGGGCCCGTAGGGTATTTT.

In nucleotides, the CDR3 is TGTGCCAGCTCCCCGGGACGGACGGACCAAGAGACCCAGTACTTC. Amino acids: CASSPGRTDQETQYF. This chain uses TRBV28 with TRBJ2-5; tentatively, D is TRBD1 or TRBD2 (5 bases each). V shed 8 bases and J shed 0 bases, with 16 bases lying between them. The CDR3 is 15 amino acids. CDR1 is MDHEN and CDR2 is SYDVKM in the germline V gene.

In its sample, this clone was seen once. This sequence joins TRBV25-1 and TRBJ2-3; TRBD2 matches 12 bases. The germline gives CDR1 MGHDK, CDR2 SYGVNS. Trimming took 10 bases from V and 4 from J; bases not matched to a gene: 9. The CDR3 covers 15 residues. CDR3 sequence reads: CANARLAGAPDTQYF. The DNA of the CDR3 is TGTGCCAACGCTCGACTAGCGGGAGCCCCAGATACGCAGTATTTT.

In DNA, the CDR3 is TGTGCCAGCAGTTTTAAGGGCGGGGAGCTGTTTTTT. This encodes CASSFKGGELFF. The chain joins TRBV28 to TRBJ2-2; D is unclear. This CDR3 region has 12 residues. Germline CDR1 is MDHEN and CDR2 is SYDVKM. V dropped 3 bases and J dropped 7 bases, with 6 bases sitting between them.

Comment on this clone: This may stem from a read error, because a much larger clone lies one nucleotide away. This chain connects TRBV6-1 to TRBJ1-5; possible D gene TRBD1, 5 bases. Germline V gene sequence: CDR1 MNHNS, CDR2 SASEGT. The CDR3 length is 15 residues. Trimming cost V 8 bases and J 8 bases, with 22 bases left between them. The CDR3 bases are TGTGCCAGCTCGCAGGGCCGGGTAGGGACGGAGCCCCAGCATTTT. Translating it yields CASSQGRVGTEPQHF.

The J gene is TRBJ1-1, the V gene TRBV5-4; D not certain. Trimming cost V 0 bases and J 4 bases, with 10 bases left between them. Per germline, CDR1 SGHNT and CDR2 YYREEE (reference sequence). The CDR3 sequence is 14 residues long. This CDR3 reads CASSLVGKGTEAFF. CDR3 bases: TGTGCCAGCAGCTTGGTTGGGAAGGGCACTGAAGCTTTCTTT.

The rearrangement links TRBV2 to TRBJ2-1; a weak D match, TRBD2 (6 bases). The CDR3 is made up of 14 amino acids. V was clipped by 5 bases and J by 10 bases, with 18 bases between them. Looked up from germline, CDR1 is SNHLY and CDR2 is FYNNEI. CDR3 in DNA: TGTGCCAGCAGTTTACAGAGGCGGGAACGGGAGCAGTTCTTC. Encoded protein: CASSLQRREREQFF.

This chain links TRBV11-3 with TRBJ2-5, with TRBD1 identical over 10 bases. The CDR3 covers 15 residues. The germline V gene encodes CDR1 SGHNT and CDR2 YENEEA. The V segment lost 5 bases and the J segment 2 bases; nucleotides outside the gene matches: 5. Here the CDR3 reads CASSRRDRGQETQYF. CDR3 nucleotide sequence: TGTGCCAGCAGCCGCCGGGACAGGGGACAAGAGACCCAGTACTTC.

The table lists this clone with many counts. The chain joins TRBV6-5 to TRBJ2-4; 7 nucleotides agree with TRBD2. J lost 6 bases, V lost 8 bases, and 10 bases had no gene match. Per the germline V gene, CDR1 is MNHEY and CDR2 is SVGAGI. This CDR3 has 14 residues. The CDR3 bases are TGTGCCAGCTCCGAACGGCAGCGGGGAAACATTCAGTACTTC. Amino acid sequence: CASSERQRGNIQYF.